The subject of this entry is one TCR beta chain. The data derive from a study of OX40 agonist ivuxolimab in advanced cancers. Study information: The treatment was a fully human IgG2 OX40 agonist, ivuxolimab.

CDR1 SGHTA and CDR2 FQGNSA come from the germline V gene. V lost 4 bases and J 8 bases, leaving 12 bases between the germline ends. The CDR3 is 13 amino acids. Produced via immunoSEQ multiplex PCR; TCRdb's table is partial and in-frame only. The data show fewer than 65,000 clones, roughly 80% seen once. The receptor's source is an adult with an advanced solid tumor such as melanoma, head and neck, liver or kidney cancer. The genes are TRBV7-2 and TRBJ2-1; tentative D call: TRBD2 (6 bases). Sequenced material: CD4+ or CD8+ T cells sorted from blood, taken in a trial of the OX40 agonist ivuxolimab. CDR3 loop: CASSYRLADEQFF. The CDR3 nucleotides are TGTGCCAGCAGCTACCGTTTAGCGGATGAGCAGTTCTTC.